This entry lists 5 T cell receptor beta chains sequenced from one sample in a study of OX40 agonist ivuxolimab in advanced cancers. TCRdb keeps only in-frame clones here, not all; method: immunoSEQ multiplex PCR. Among some 70,000 clones listed, 65% to 90% were seen once. The material was CD4+ or CD8+ T cells sorted from blood, obtained in a trial of the OX40 agonist ivuxolimab. These receptors all stem from an adult with an advanced solid tumor such as melanoma, head and neck, liver or kidney cancer.

Concerning this clone itself: The identical CDR3 is also encoded by other nucleotide sequences in the sample. The chain combines TRBV9 with TRBJ2-1, with D perhaps matching TRBD2 (6 bases). There are 15 residues in the CDR3. Deletions cut 0 bases from V and 0 bases from J, with 7 bases between. Germline V gene sequence: CDR1 SGDLS, CDR2 YYNGEE. CDR3 bases: TGTGCCAGCAGCGTAGTGGGGGGCTCCTACAATGAGCAGTTCTTC. This gives the protein CASSVVGGSYNEQFF.

This chain links TRBV29-1 with TRBJ2-7, with 11 bases identical to TRBD1. CDR3 length: 14 amino acids. Germline CDR1 SQVTM, CDR2 ANQGSEA. V dropped 6 bases and J dropped 4; count of bases not matched to a gene: 8. The CDR3 nucleotides are TGCAGCGTATCAACCGGGACAGGGGGTTACGAGCAGTACTTC. This sequence encodes CSVSTGTGGYEQYF.

The chain links TRBV11-1 to TRBJ2-3; D possibly corresponds to TRBD1 (5 bases). Germline loops: CDR1 SGHAT, CDR2 FQDESV (reference sequence). This CDR3 contains 16 residues. Trimming shortened V by 6 bases and J by 2 bases, and 18 bases separated the two germline ends. CDR3 DNA: TGTGCCAGCAGGAAGAGCAGGGTATTGGACACAGATACGCAGTATTTT. Protein sequence: CASRKSRVLDTDTQYF.

This chain links TRBV5-6 with TRBJ1-1, with D unclear. Between the trimmed V and J ends, which lost 4 bases and 0 bases, there was a span of 7 bases. The V gene's germline CDR1 is SGHDT and CDR2 YYEEEE. The CDR3 has 13 residues. CDR3 DNA: TGTGCCAGCAGCCTGTGGATGAACACTGAAGCTTTCTTT. This codes for CASSLWMNTEAFF.

The chain joins TRBV28 to TRBJ2-3, with a weak D call TRBD1 (5 bases). CDR3 size: 15 residues. V shed 2 bases and J shed 3 bases, with 12 bases lying between them. CDR1 and CDR2 from the germline V gene are MDHEN and SYDVKM. The CDR3 region is CASSLRQGYTDTQYF. The CDR3, as DNA: TGTGCCAGCAGTTTACGTCAGGGATATACAGATACGCAGTATTTT.